These T cell receptor beta chains were read from a single sample in a study of graft-versus-host responses after intestinal transplantation. Generated by immunoSEQ multiplex PCR, the TCRdb table keeps only in-frame clones and is missing some. In the table there are about 150,000 clones, around 90% of which are singletons. Which antigens these TCRs recognize remains unknown. The source material was unstimulated CD4+ T cells sorted from spleen or lymph node cells, sampled before intestinal transplant. The receptors stem from a human donor who received an intestinal transplant. CDR3s include the opening cysteine and the closing phenylalanine or tryptophan. A D gene is named only where the DNA matches it firmly. Some rows mark clone size as missing; the rest say once, few, many or name a class of expanded clone.

v_gene	j_gene	len	d_gene	abundance	CDR3nt	CDR3aa
TRBV5-1	TRBJ2-5	15	.	.	TGCGCCAGCAGCTTGGAGGCAGGGGCTCAAGAGACCCAGTACTTC	CASSLEAGAQETQYF
TRBV28	TRBJ2-1	16	TRBD2	.	TGTGCCAGCGGTGATGTAGCGGGAGCATCCTACAATGAGCAGTTCTTC	CASGDVAGASYNEQFF
TRBV28	TRBJ2-7	12	.	.	TGTGCCAGCAATCCGGGGACCTACGAGCAGTACTTC	CASNPGTYEQYF
TRBV20-1	TRBJ2-1	10	TRBD2	.	TGCAGTGCTCACACTAGCGAACAGTTCTTC	CSAHTSEQFF
TRBV30	TRBJ2-5	13	TRBD1	.	TGTGCCTGGAGTAAGAACAGGGGAGAGACCCAGTACTTC	CAWSKNRGETQYF
TRBV6-5	TRBJ1-6	14	.	.	TGTGCCAGCAGTTACTCGAACATCCTTTCACCCCTCCACTTT	CASSYSNILSPLHF
TRBV6-1	TRBJ1-4	14	TRBD1	.	TGTGCCAGCAGTGTACTGACAGGGGTGGGAAAACTGTTTTTT	CASSVLTGVGKLFF
TRBV5-4	TRBJ2-5	15	.	.	TGTGCCAGCAGCTTGGGGTCAGGGATGTGGGAGACCCAGTACTTC	CASSLGSGMWETQYF
TRBV5-6	TRBJ2-1	15	TRBD2	.	TGTGCCAGCAGCTTGAGCGGGAGGGAGTACAATGAGCAGTTCTTC	CASSLSGREYNEQFF
TRBV5-1	TRBJ1-3	15	.	.	TGCGCCAGCAGCCCATTGGGCGGAACTGGAAACACCATATATTTT	CASSPLGGTGNTIYF
TRBV13	TRBJ1-6	15	TRBD1	.	TGTGCCAGCAGCTTTGGACAGGGCCTTAATTCACCCCTCCACTTT	CASSFGQGLNSPLHF
TRBV7-2	TRBJ2-7	17	.	.	TGTGCCAGCAGCTTATTCCTTCCGGCCGGCAGATCCTACGAGCAGTACTTC	CASSLFLPAGRSYEQYF
TRBV5-6	TRBJ2-7	16	.	.	TGTGCCAGCGACGGCCGCGGACAAACAATCTCCTACGAGCAGTACTTC	CASDGRGQTISYEQYF
TRBV28	TRBJ1-4	12	.	.	TGTGGCTGTTCAGTTACTAATGAAAAACTGTTTTTT	CGCSVTNEKLFF
TRBV18	TRBJ2-2	13	.	.	TGTGCCAGCTCACCCTCTGGGACCGGGGAGCTGTTTTTT	CASSPSGTGELFF
TRBV30	TRBJ1-2	14	TRBD1	.	TGTGCCTGGAGTGGGGGGGACAGGTTCTATGGCTACACCTTC	CAWSGGDRFYGYTF
TRBV19	TRBJ1-1	16	TRBD1	.	TGTGCCAGTAGTCGAACCTCGGGACAGGTGAACACTGAAGCTTTCTTT	CASSRTSGQVNTEAFF
TRBV30	TRBJ2-5	16	.	.	TGTGCCTGGAGCGCTCTACTACCGGAGGGCCAAGAGACCCAGTACTTC	CAWSALLPEGQETQYF
TRBV6-5	TRBJ2-1	15	TRBD2	.	TGTGCCAGCAGACCTCCGGGACTAGCGATATACGAGCAGTTCTTC	CASRPPGLAIYEQFF
TRBV9	TRBJ1-3	15	.	.	TGTGCCAGCGCGGGGGCCAGGGGCTCTGGAAACACCATATATTTT	CASAGARGSGNTIYF
TRBV27	TRBJ1-1	14	.	.	TGTGCCAGCAGTTTCCAGGGAAAGAACACTGAAGCTTTCTTT	CASSFQGKNTEAFF
TRBV18	TRBJ1-3	16	.	.	TGTGCCAGCTCACGCCAGGGACCGGGATCTGGAAACACCATATATTTT	CASSRQGPGSGNTIYF
TRBV6-5	TRBJ1-5	14	TRBD1	few	TGTGCCAGCAGTGGTCGACAGGGAGGACAGCCCCAGCATTTT	CASSGRQGGQPQHF
TRBV7-3	TRBJ2-3	13	.	.	TGTGCCAGCAGCTGGACCGGCACAGATACGCAGTATTTT	CASSWTGTDTQYF
TRBV7-2	TRBJ2-1	14	.	.	TGTGCCAGCAGCCCGCTCGGGGCCTACAATGAGCAGTTCTTC	CASSPLGAYNEQFF
TRBV18	TRBJ2-3	16	TRBD1	.	TGTGCCAGCTCACCGAGAGGAGGACAGGGCACAGATACGCAGTATTTT	CASSPRGGQGTDTQYF
TRBV5-1	TRBJ2-2	18	TRBD2	.	TGCGCCAGCAGTCGACTCGGGACCGGGACTAGCACGACCGGGGAGCTGTTTTTT	CASSRLGTGTSTTGELFF